Listed here are 9 T cell receptor beta chains from one sample, sequenced in a study of vaccination and CD4 T cells after COVID-19. Cultured CD4+ T cell DNA was sequenced using the Oncomine TCR Beta short-read assay. Each CDR3 protein gets one entry after TCRdb re-called the PCR reads with MiXCR. There are roughly 5,400 distinct CDR3 sequences in the sample; 30% to 35% occur only once, and approximately 33% lies in the top ten. These receptors have no identified antigens. Treatment described: roughly nine-day PBMC culture with coronavirus spike peptide pools or control peptides (ViraFEST assay). The sequences come from CD4+ T cells from blood, cultured in vitro, collected after SARS-CoV-2 vaccination. The receptors here all came from a human donor who had recovered from COVID-19.

By share, this clonotype ranks as medium-sized (0.01 to 0.1%). This sequence joins TRBV7-2 and TRBJ2-5, with TRBD2 matching over 9 bases. Unmatched junction bases numbered 8, after V lost 1 base and J lost 5 bases. Germline CDR1 and CDR2: SGHTA and FQGNSA. The CDR3 length is 16 residues. The CDR3 DNA reads TGTGCCAGCAGCTTAGAGGGCGGGAGGGGTATGGAGACCCAGTACTTC. Encoded protein: CASSLEGGRGMETQYF.

This clonotype has more than one count but fewer than ten. J is TRBJ2-3 and V is TRBV27, with 7 bases that match TRBD1. The CDR3 consists of 14 residues. Germline CDR1 reads MNHEY; CDR2 reads SMNVEV (reference sequence). After removal of 3 bases from V and 5 bases from J, the junction contained 5 bases not matched to a gene. CDR3 in DNA: TGTGCCAGCAGTTTTAGGGGGCCAGAAGATACGCAGTATTTT. As protein: CASSFRGPEDTQYF.

The CDR3 sequence is CASRPLLGEAFF. DNA of the CDR3: TGTGCCAGCAGACCTCTTTTGGGTGAAGCTTTCTTT. This chain uses TRBV28 with TRBJ1-1, with D unresolved. In germline, CDR1 is MDHEN, CDR2 SYDVKM. Trimming stripped 6 bases from V and 7 bases from J, with 12 bases between. The CDR3 consists of 12 residues.

The V and J genes are TRBV25-1 and TRBJ2-7, with 7 bases lining up with TRBD2. V dropped 6 bases and J dropped 4; count of bases not matched to a gene: 9. CDR1 MGHDK and CDR2 SYGVNS come from the germline V gene. CDR3 length: 14 residues. The CDR3 DNA reads as TGTGCCAGCAGGCGGGGAGGGAGAGGGTACGAGCAGTACTTC. Its protein is CASRRGGRGYEQYF.

This clonotype was recorded a few times. The chain links TRBV6-4 to TRBJ1-2; D uncertain. V dropped 5 bases and J dropped 8 bases, with 9 bases sitting between them. The germline gives CDR1 MRHNA, CDR2 SNTAGT. There are 11 residues in the CDR3. The CDR3 DNA sequence: TGTGCCAGCAGTTTTCAAGGGGGCTACACCTTC. Its protein is CASSFQGGYTF.

In its sample, this clonotype was seen a few times. This chain links TRBV10-3 with TRBJ1-5, with 9 bases identical to TRBD1. The CDR3 spans 17 residues. Per the germline V gene, CDR1 is ENHRY and CDR2 is SYGVKD. Losses at the gene ends were 2 bases for V and 0 bases for J; bases not matched to a gene: 5. In DNA form, the CDR3 reads TGTGCCATCAGTGAGCAGGGACAGGGTTTTAGCAATCAGCCCCAGCATTTT. Residues: CAISEQGQGFSNQPQHF.

The sample holds a few counts of this clonotype. The chain recombines TRBV20-1 with TRBJ2-1; the D is unclear. The CDR3 has 11 residues. Trimming left V 0 bases short and J 9 bases short, with 6 bases between. Germline CDR1 and CDR2: DFQATT and SNEGSKA (reference sequence). CDR3 sequence reads: CSARDYPEQFF. CDR3 coding DNA: TGCAGTGCTAGAGATTACCCTGAGCAGTTCTTC.

This clonotype was seen a handful of times. The rearrangement joins TRBV6-5 to TRBJ2-5; D remains ambiguous. CDR3 size: 16 residues. The V gene's germline CDR1 is MNHEY and CDR2 SVGAGI. V was cut by 0 bases and J by 5 bases, with 16 bases left in between. The CDR3 DNA follows: TGTGCCAGCAGTTACTCACGGCGCCTTACTGGGGAGACCCAGTACTTC. It translates to CASSYSRRLTGETQYF.

The gene calls are TRBV11-2 and TRBJ2-1; 11 bases are a match to TRBD2. Per germline, CDR1 SGHAT and CDR2 FQNNGV. CDR3 length: 15 residues. The V gene end was trimmed by 7 bases and the J gene end by 3 bases; junction bases not matched to a gene: 5. CDR3 nucleotides: TGTGCCAGCACCCGACTAGCGGGGATCTACAATGAGCAGTTCTTC. Protein: CASTRLAGIYNEQFF.